One sample yielded the 2 T cell receptor beta chains listed below, sequenced in a study of CD8 T cells in Susac syndrome. The authors reverse transcribed 0.5 to 1 ug RNA with random hexamers. TCRdb re-analysed the immunoSEQ multiplex PCR reads in MiXCR, keeping a single row per CDR3 protein. Of around 170,000 distinct CDR3 sequences listed, about 95% are singletons. The material sequenced was CD8+ T cells from PBMCs. These receptor sequences come from a human donor with Susac syndrome.

In DNA form, the CDR3 reads TGTGCCAGCAGTGAAGCGCCGGTAGGCTCCTACGAGCAGTACTTC. Translating gives CASSEAPVGSYEQYF. The gene calls are TRBV2 and TRBJ2-7; D not resolved. The V and J ends lost 0 bases and 0 bases respectively, with 9 bases between them. Germline CDR1 reads SNHLY; CDR2 reads FYNNEI. This CDR3 region has 15 residues.

The chain joins TRBV27 to TRBJ2-3; D remains unclear. CDR3 length: 14 residues. The V and J ends lost 3 bases and 4 bases respectively, with 11 bases between them. The germline CDR1 and CDR2 sequences are MNHEY and SMNVEV (reference sequence). The CDR3, as DNA: TGTGCCAGCAGTTTCGGCAGTGCGTCAGATACGCAGTATTTT. It translates to CASSFGSASDTQYF.